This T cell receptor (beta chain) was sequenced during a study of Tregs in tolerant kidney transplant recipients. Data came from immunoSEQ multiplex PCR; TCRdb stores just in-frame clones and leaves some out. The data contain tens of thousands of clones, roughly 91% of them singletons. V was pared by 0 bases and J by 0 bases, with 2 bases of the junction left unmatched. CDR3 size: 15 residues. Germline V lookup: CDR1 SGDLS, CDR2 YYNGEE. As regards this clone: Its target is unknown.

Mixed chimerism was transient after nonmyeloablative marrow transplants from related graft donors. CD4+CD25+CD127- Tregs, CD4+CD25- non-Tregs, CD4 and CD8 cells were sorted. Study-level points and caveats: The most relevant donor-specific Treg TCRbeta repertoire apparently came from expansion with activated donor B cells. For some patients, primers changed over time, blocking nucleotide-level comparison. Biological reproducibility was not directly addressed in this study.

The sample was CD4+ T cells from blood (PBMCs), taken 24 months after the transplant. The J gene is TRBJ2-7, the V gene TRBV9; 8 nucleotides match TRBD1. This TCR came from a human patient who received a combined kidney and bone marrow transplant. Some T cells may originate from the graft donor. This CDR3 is CASSVGTGISYEQYF. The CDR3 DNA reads TGTGCCAGCAGCGTAGGGACAGGGATCTCCTACGAGCAGTACTTC.